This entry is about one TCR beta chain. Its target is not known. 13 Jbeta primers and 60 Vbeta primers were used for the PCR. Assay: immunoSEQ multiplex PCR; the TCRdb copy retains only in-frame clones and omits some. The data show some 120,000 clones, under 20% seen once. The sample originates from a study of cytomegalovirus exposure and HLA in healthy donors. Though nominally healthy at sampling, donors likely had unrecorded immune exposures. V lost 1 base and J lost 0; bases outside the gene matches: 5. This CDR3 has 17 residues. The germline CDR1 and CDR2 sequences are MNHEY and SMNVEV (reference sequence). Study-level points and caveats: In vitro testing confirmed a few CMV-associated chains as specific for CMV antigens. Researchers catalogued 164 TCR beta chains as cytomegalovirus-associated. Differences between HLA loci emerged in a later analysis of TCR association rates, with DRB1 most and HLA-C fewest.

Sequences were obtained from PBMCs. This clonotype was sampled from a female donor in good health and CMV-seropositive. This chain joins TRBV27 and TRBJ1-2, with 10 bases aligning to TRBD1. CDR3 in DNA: TGTGCCAGCAGTTTATGGGGGGACAGGGGATCTAACTATGGCTACACCTTC. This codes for CASSLWGDRGSNYGYTF.